A single sample is the source of the 21 T cell receptor beta chains below, sequenced in a study of OX40 agonist ivuxolimab in advanced cancers. Only in-frame clones appear in the TCRdb table, and some are missing; sequencing was by immunoSEQ multiplex PCR. The sample holds 70,000 to 80,000 clones; about 93% are singletons and the top ten take roughly 0.45%. The specimen comprised CD4+ or CD8+ T cells sorted from blood, sampled in a trial of the OX40 agonist ivuxolimab. The receptors originated from an adult with an advanced solid tumor such as melanoma, head and neck, liver or kidney cancer.

The rearrangement links TRBV10-3 to TRBJ2-7; D is perhaps TRBD2 (6 bases). The CDR3 is 13 amino acids. Germline lookup yields CDR1 ENHRY and CDR2 SYGVKD. V was trimmed by 10 bases and J by 4 bases, leaving 17 bases between them. The CDR3 bases are TGTGCCACCAAGGAACGGGAGTTATACGAGCAGTACTTC. It encodes CATKERELYEQYF.

The CDR3 is CASSSDRGHNEQFF. In nucleotides, the CDR3 is TGTGCCAGCAGCTCAGACAGGGGCCACAATGAGCAGTTCTTC. This chain links TRBV7-9 with TRBJ2-1; 8 bases line up with TRBD1. Germline values: CDR1 SEHNR, CDR2 FQNEAQ (reference sequence). Losses at the gene ends were 4 bases for V and 5 bases for J; bases not matched to a gene: 4. The CDR3 has 14 residues.

The chain employs TRBV25-1 and TRBJ2-1, with TRBD2 matching 7 bases. In germline, CDR1 is MGHDK, CDR2 SYGVNS. The CDR3 consists of 17 residues. V lost 0 bases to trimming and J lost 2 bases; unmatched junction nucleotides: 7. As DNA, the CDR3 is TGTGCCAGCAGTGAATATTACGGCGGGAGTACCTACAATGAGCAGTTCTTC. Its translation: CASSEYYGGSTYNEQFF. Full variable domain (missing parts from reference TRBV25-1 and TRBJ2-1): EADIYQTPRYLVIGTGKKITLECSQTMGHDKMYWYQQDPGMELHLIHYSYGVNSTEKGDLSSESTVSRIRTEHFPLTLESARPSHTSQYLCASSEYYGGSTYNEQFFGPGTRLTVL.

The rearrangement uses TRBV18 and TRBJ2-2; 7 bases are shared with TRBD1. The CDR3 loop spans 16 amino acids. Germline assignment: CDR1 KGHSH and CDR2 LQKENI. V was pared by 2 bases and J by 6 bases, with 9 bases of the junction left unmatched. This chain's CDR3 is CASSPVRLTGPGELFF. The CDR3 DNA is TGTGCCAGCTCACCAGTCCGATTGACAGGGCCCGGGGAGCTGTTTTTT. The full variable domain, in which reference TRBV18 and TRBJ2-2 provide the parts outside the CDR3, is NAGVMQNPRHLVRRRGQEARLRCSPMKGHSHVYWYRQLPEEGLKFMVYLQKENIIDESGMPKERFSAEFPKEGPSILRIQQVVRGDSAAYFCASSPVRLTGPGELFFGEGSRLTVL.

The chain recombines TRBV30 with TRBJ1-5, with a tentative D call TRBD1 (5 bases). There are 16 residues in the CDR3. V was trimmed by 0 bases and J by 4 bases, leaving 16 bases between them. Looked up from germline, CDR1 is GTSNPN and CDR2 is SVGIG (reference sequence). The CDR3 spells CAWSVRGGALNQPQHF. CDR3 nucleotides: TGTGCCTGGAGTGTACGTGGCGGGGCCCTAAATCAGCCCCAGCATTTT.

This sequence joins TRBV29-1 and TRBJ1-1, with 8 bases aligning to TRBD1. The CDR3 length is 11 residues. The V gene's germline CDR1 is SQVTM and CDR2 ANQGSEA. The CDR3 nucleotides read TGCAGGGTGACAGGGGCCACTGAAGCTTTCTTT. It translates to CRVTGATEAFF.

V gene TRBV7-2 combines with J gene TRBJ2-5; D uncertain. The end of the DNA is better explained by TRBJ2-7, so the J call may be wrong. The CDR3 spans 13 residues. Germline V CDR1 and CDR2: SGHTA, FQGNSA. The CDR3 DNA reads as TGTGCCAGCAGCTTAGGGGCGGTCAACGAGCAGTACTTC. It is translated as CASSLGAVNEQYF.

The chain is built from TRBV6-1 and TRBJ1-4; D not resolved. The V gene's germline CDR1 is MNHNS and CDR2 SASEGT. This CDR3 has 10 amino acids. V lost 4 bases and J lost 7, with 1 base in between. CDR3 coding DNA: TGTGCCAGCAGTGCTGAAAAACTGTTTTTT. Its protein product is CASSAEKLFF.

V is TRBV10-3 and J is TRBJ1-3; D may be TRBD1 (6 bases). CDR3 length: 17 amino acids. Germline assignment: CDR1 ENHRY and CDR2 SYGVKD. V lost 2 bases and J 1 base, leaving 15 bases between the germline ends. Here the CDR3 reads CAISEGQPGPSGNTIYF. In DNA form, the CDR3 reads TGTGCCATCAGTGAGGGACAGCCGGGCCCATCTGGAAACACCATATATTTT.

The chain is built from TRBV6-6 and TRBJ2-3; TRBD2 aligns across 12 bases. The CDR3 contains 14 residues. V was pared by 6 bases and J by 3 bases, with 1 base of the junction left unmatched. Germline loops: CDR1 MNHNY, CDR2 SVGAGI (reference sequence). CDR3 nucleotide sequence: TGTGCCAGCAGGACTAGCGGGAGAACAGATACGCAGTATTTT. This translates into CASRTSGRTDTQYF.

The rearrangement joins TRBV19 to TRBJ1-3; unclear D gene. This CDR3 spans 15 amino acids. Per the germline V gene, CDR1 is LNHDA and CDR2 is SQIVND (reference sequence). V was shortened by 0 bases and J by 0 bases, with 6 bases between the two germline ends. The CDR3 is CASSIERASGNTIYF. Here the CDR3 DNA reads TGTGCCAGTAGTATAGAACGGGCCTCTGGAAACACCATATATTTT.

In DNA, the CDR3 is TGTGCCAGCAACAAACACCGGAAAGAGACCCAGTACTTC. It encodes CASNKHRKETQYF. The chain links TRBV6-5 to TRBJ2-5; D ambiguous. Germline CDR1 reads MNHEY; CDR2 reads SVGAGI. The CDR3 is 13 amino acids. V shed 7 bases and J shed 3 bases, with 12 bases lying between them.

The rearrangement links TRBV29-1 to TRBJ2-7; TRBD2 matches at 11 bases. Germline V gene sequence: CDR1 SQVTM, CDR2 ANQGSEA. The junction had 2 bases not matched to a gene; V was cut back by 4 bases and J by 3 bases. CDR3 size: 13 residues. For the CDR3, the DNA is TGCAGCGTTGTACTAGCGGGAGTCTACGAGCAGTACTTC. It yields the protein CSVVLAGVYEQYF.

The chain recombines TRBV7-2 with TRBJ2-7, with 8 bases lining up with TRBD2. CDR3 length equals 15 residues. From germline, CDR1 is SGHTA and CDR2 FQGNSA. V trimming: 8 bases; J trimming: 2 bases; junction bases outside the gene matches: 11. The CDR3 nucleotides are TGTGCCAGCGCCGAGGGAATTAGCGGGACCTACGAGCAGTACTTC. Protein product: CASAEGISGTYEQYF.

V usage is TRBV9 and J usage is TRBJ2-2, with a weak D call TRBD2 (5 bases). This CDR3 has 15 amino acids. Germline V lookup: CDR1 SGDLS, CDR2 YYNGEE. The germline V and J ends were trimmed by 0 bases and 4 bases, with 10 bases remaining between them. CDR3 amino acids: CASSVVGVGTGELFF. In nucleotides, the CDR3 is TGTGCCAGCAGCGTAGTCGGGGTAGGCACCGGGGAGCTGTTTTTT.

The V call is TRBV7-9, the J call TRBJ1-4; D unresolved. Trimming left V 2 bases short and J 3 bases short, with 10 bases between. Germline V gene data show CDR1 as SEHNR and CDR2 as FQNEAQ (reference sequence). The CDR3 contains 15 residues. This CDR3 is CASSLIDGSNEKLFF. For the CDR3, the DNA is TGTGCCAGCAGCTTAATAGATGGCTCTAATGAAAAACTGTTTTTT.

The chain carries TRBV4-3 and TRBJ2-7; D may correspond to TRBD1 or TRBD2 (5 bases each). Germline-derived CDR1 and CDR2 are LGHNA and YSLEER. V lost 2 bases and J lost 4, with 15 bases in between. The CDR3 runs 15 residues. The CDR3 coding sequence is TGCGCCAGCAGCCAATCGACGGGGCCCGCTTACGAGCAGTACTTC. This codes for CASSQSTGPAYEQYF.

The V gene is TRBV11-1, the J gene TRBJ2-3, with 10 bases lining up with TRBD2. Germline CDR1 and CDR2: SGHAT and FQDESV (reference sequence). Trimming at V came to 1 base and at J to 0 bases, leaving 1 base not matched to a gene. CDR3 length: 16 residues. CDR3 in amino acids: CASSLELAGSTDTQYF. CDR3 DNA sequence: TGTGCCAGCAGCTTAGAACTAGCGGGGAGCACAGATACGCAGTATTTT.

In DNA, the CDR3 is TGTGCCAGTCTAACCGGGACAGTAAATTCACCCCTCCACTTT. Residues: CASLTGTVNSPLHF. The rearrangement links TRBV6-1 to TRBJ1-6, with 7 bases identical to TRBD1. V shed 9 bases and J 7 bases; nucleotides not matched to a gene: 9. The germline gives CDR1 MNHNS, CDR2 SASEGT. The CDR3 consists of 14 residues.

DNA of the CDR3: TGTGCCAGCAGCGAGACTGACAGGGCCAGTGGAAACACCATATATTTT. It yields the protein CASSETDRASGNTIYF. This chain joins TRBV7-2 and TRBJ1-3; TRBD1 aligns across 7 bases. Germline V lookup: CDR1 SGHTA, CDR2 FQGNSA. The V gene end was trimmed by 5 bases and the J gene end by 3 bases; junction bases not matched to a gene: 10. The CDR3 extends over 16 amino acids.

This chain links TRBV6-5 with TRBJ1-2; the D is unclear. Germline V gives CDR1 MNHEY, CDR2 SVGAGI. The V end lost 0 bases, the J end lost 12 bases, and 20 bases lay between the germline ends. This CDR3 contains 15 residues. In DNA, the CDR3 is TGTGCCAGCAGTTACTCGGAGACCAGACGAGACGGCAACACCTTC. This codes for CASSYSETRRDGNTF.